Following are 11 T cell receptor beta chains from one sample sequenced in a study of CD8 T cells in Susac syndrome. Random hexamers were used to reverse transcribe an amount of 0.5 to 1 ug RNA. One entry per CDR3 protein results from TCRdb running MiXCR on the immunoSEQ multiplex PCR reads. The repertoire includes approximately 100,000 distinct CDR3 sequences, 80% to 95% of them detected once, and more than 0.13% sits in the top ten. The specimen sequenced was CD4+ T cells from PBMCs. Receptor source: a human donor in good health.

The CDR3 bases are TGTGCCAGCAGTGGACTAGCGGGAGGTTACGAGCAGTACTTC. Its translation: CASSGLAGGYEQYF. This chain uses TRBV6-1 with TRBJ2-7, with TRBD2 matching 13 bases. The CDR3 spans 14 residues. Germline V gene sequence: CDR1 MNHNS, CDR2 SASEGT. With V trimmed by 4 bases and J by 4 bases, 1 base remained unmatched.

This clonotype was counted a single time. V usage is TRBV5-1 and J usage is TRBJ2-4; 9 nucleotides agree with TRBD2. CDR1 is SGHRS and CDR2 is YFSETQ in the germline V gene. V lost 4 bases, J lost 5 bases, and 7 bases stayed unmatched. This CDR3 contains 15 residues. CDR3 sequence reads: CASSLSGLAENIQYF. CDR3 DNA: TGCGCCAGCAGCCTATCGGGACTAGCAGAAAACATTCAGTACTTC. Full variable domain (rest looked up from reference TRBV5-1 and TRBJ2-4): KAGVTQTPRYLIKTRGQQVTLSCSPISGHRSVSWYQQTPGQGLQFLFEYFSETQRNKGNFPGRFSGRQFSNSRSEMNVSTLELGDSALYLCASSLSGLAENIQYFGAGTRLSVL.

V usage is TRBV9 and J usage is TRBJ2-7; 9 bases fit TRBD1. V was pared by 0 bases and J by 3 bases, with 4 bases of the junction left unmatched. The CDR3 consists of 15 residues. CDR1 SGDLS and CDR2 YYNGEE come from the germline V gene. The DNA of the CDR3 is TGTGCCAGCAGCGTAGATAGGGACAGGGACTACGAGCAGTACTTC. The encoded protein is CASSVDRDRDYEQYF.

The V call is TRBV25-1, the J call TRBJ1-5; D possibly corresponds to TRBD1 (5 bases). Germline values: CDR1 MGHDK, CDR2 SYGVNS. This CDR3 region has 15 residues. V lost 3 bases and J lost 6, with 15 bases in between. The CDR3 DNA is TGTGCCAGCAGTGATACCGGGGGTAGTGGTCAGCCCCAGCATTTT. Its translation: CASSDTGGSGQPQHF.

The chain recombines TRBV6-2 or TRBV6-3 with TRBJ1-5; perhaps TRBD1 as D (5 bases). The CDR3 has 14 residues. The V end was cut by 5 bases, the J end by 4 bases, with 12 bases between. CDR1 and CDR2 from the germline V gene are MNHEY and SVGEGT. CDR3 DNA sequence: TGTGCCAGCAGTCCCCGGGGGGGGAATCAGCCCCAGCATTTT. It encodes CASSPRGGNQPQHF.

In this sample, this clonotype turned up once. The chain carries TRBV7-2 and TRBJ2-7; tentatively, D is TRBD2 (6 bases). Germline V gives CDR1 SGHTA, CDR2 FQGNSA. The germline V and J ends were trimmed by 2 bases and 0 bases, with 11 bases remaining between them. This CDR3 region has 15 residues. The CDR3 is CASSLSGTASYEQYF. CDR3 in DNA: TGTGCCAGCAGCTTAAGTGGGACTGCCTCCTACGAGCAGTACTTC.

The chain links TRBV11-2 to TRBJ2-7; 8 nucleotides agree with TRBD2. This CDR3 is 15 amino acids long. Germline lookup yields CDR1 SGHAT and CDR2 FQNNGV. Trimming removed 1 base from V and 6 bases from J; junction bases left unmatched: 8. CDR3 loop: CASSLGPAGVVEQYF. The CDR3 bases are TGTGCCAGCAGCTTAGGTCCAGCGGGAGTAGTCGAGCAGTACTTC.

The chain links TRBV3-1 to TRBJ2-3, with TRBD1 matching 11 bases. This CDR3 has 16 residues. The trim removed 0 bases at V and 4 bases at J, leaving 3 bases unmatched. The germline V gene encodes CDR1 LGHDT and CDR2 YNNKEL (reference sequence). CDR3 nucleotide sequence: TGTGCCAGCAGCCAAGATAGGGGACAGGGGGCAGATACGCAGTATTTT. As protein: CASSQDRGQGADTQYF.

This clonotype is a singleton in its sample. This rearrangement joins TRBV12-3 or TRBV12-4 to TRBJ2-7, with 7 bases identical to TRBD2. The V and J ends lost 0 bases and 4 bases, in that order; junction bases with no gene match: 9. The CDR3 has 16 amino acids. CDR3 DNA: TGTGCCAGCAGTTTAGCGGGGGGGGGTACATCGTACGAGCAGTACTTC. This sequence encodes CASSLAGGGTSYEQYF.

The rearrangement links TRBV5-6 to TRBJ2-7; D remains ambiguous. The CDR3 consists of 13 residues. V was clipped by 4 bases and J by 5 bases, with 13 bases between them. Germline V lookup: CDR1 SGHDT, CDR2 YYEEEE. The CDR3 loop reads CASSLRRRNEQYF. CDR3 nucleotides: TGTGCCAGCAGCCTCCGGAGACGGAACGAGCAGTACTTC. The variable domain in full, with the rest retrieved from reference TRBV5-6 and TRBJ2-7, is DAGVTQSPTHLIKTRGQQVTLRCSPKSGHDTVSWYQQALGQGPQFIFQYYEEEERQRGNFPDRFSGHQFPNYSSELNVNALLLGDSALYLCASSLRRRNEQYFGPGTRLTVT.

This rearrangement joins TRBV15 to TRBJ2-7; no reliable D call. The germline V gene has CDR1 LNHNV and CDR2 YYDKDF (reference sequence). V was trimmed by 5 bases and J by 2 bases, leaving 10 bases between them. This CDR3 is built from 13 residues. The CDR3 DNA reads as TGTGCCACCAGCCGAGGACGGACCTACGAGCAGTACTTC. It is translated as CATSRGRTYEQYF.